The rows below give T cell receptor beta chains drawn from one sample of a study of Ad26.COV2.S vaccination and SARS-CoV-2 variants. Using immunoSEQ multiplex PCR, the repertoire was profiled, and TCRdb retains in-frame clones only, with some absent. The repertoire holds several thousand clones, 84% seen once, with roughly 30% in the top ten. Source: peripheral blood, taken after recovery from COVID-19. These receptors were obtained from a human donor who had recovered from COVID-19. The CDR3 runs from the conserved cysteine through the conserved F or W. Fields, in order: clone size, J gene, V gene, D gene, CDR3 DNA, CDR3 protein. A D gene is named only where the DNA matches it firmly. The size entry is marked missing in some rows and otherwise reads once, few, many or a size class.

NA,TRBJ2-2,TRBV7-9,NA,TGTGCCAGCAGCTTAGGCGGACACTATAACCCATGGGAGCTGTTTTTT,CASSLGGHYNPWELFF
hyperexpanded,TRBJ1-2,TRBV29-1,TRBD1,TGCAGCGTTGGAATGACGGGACAGGGGGCTGACTATGGCTACACCTTC,CSVGMTGQGADYGYTF
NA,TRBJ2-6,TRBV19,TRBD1,TGTGCCAGTAGTAGCTGGGCAGGGGGCTTCCTATTCTCTGGGGCCAACGTCCTGACTTTC,CASSSWAGGFLFSGANVLTF
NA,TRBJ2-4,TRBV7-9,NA,TGTGCCGGCAGCTTGGGGAACATTCAGTACTTC,CAGSLGNIQYF
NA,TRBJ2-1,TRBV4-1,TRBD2,TGCGCCAGCAGCCTAACCGGAGCGGGGGCCTACAATGAGCAGTTCTTC,CASSLTGAGAYNEQFF
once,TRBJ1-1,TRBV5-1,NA,TGCGCCAGCAGCTTGGTTTTCGGGGGACTCAACACTGAAGCTTTCTTT,CASSLVFGGLNTEAFF
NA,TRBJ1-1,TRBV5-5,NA,TGTGCCAGCCGCCGGAGACCCGACGCTGAAGCTTTCTTT,CASRRRPDAEAFF
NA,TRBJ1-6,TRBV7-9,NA,TGTGCCAGCAGCTTACGGGACAAGGGTAATTCACCCCTCCACTTT,CASSLRDKGNSPLHF
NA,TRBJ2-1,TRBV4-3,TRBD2,TGCGCCAGCAGCCAAGATTTTGCGGGAGGGGACAATGAGCAGTTCTTC,CASSQDFAGGDNEQFF
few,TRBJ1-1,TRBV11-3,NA,TGTGCCAGCAGCCAAGATGGACGGAGGAACACTGAAGCTTTCTTT,CASSQDGRRNTEAFF
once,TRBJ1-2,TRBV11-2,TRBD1,TGTGCCAGCAGCCTTCAGACAGGGGGCTATGGCTACACCTTC,CASSLQTGGYGYTF
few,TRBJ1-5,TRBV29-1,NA,TGCAGCGTTGAAGAAGGGAACGAGGGGCAGCATTTT,CSVEEGNEGQHF
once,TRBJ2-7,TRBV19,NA,TGTGCCAGTAGCCAGGGGAAGGACTCCTACGAGCAGTACTTC,CASSQGKDSYEQYF
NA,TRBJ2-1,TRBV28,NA,TGTGCCAGCAGGCGGGCGGTACCCGCAGGTGAGCAGTTCTTC,CASRRAVPAGEQFF
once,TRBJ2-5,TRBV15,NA,TGTGCCACCAGCAGGACCCGGACAGGCCAGGAGGGCCAGTACTTC,CATSRTRTGQEGQYF
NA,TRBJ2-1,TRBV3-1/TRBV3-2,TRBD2,TGTGCCAGCAGCCAAGGAATAGGACTAGCGGGGGGAGGTGAGCAGTTCTTC,CASSQGIGLAGGGEQFF
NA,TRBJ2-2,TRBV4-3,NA,TGCGCCAGCAGCCACCCGGACGGGGAGCTGTTTTTT,CASSHPDGELFF
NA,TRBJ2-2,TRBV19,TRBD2,TGTGCCAGTAGTATAGCCCCTGGTTTAGCGGGAGGGCTTGGCACCGGGGAGCTGTTTTTT,CASSIAPGLAGGLGTGELFF
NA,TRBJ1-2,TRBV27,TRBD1,TGTGCCAGCAGTTTAGACAGGGGGAATGGCTACACCTTC,CASSLDRGNGYTF
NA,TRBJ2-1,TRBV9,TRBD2,TGTGCCAGCAGCGTAGTCGGGGGGGCGGCGAATGAGCAGTTCTTC,CASSVVGGAANEQFF
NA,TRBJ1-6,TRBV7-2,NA,TGTGCCAGCAGCCCGTCAGCTGATCTCGGACCCCTCCACTTT,CASSPSADLGPLHF
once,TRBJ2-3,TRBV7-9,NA,TGTGCCAGTTTCTTAAGTAGAATCACAGATACGCAGTATTTT,CASFLSRITDTQYF
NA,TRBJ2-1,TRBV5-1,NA,TGCGCCAGCAGCTCGGACATTTTTTCCTACAATGAGCAGTTCTTC,CASSSDIFSYNEQFF
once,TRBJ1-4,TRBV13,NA,TGTGCCAGCAGCTTATCGGCGGCTGCAACTAATGAAAAACTGTTTTTT,CASSLSAAATNEKLFF
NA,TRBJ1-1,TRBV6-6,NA,TGTGCCAGCAGTTCACCGGTGGGCACTGAAGCTTTCTTT,CASSSPVGTEAFF
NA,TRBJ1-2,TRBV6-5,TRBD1,TGTGCCAGCAGTTACGCGGGACAGCAGCCTAACTATGGCTACACCTTC,CASSYAGQQPNYGYTF
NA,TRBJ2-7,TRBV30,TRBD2,TGTGCCTGGAGTGAGGGAGCGGGAGGGTCCTACGAGCAGTACTTC,CAWSEGAGGSYEQYF
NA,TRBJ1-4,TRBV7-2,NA,TGTGCCAGCAGCTTGATCAGGAATGAAAAACTGTTTTTT,CASSLIRNEKLFF
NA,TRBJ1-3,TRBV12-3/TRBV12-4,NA,TGTGCCAGCAGTTTATGGAGGGGAAACACCATATATTTT,CASSLWRGNTIYF
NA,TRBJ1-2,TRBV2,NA,TGTGCCAGCAGTCCCCGGGGGGCGATAAACTATGGCTACACCTTC,CASSPRGAINYGYTF
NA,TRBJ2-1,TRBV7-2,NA,TGTGCCAGCAGCTTAGCCAGGAACAATGAGCAGTTCTTC,CASSLARNNEQFF
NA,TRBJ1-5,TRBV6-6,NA,TGTGCCAGCAGTTACTCCGGTTATAGCAATCAGCCCCAGCATTTT,CASSYSGYSNQPQHF
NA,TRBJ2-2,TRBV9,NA,TGTGCCAGCAGCCCTCCCGGACAGCCCACCGGGGAGCTGTTTTTT,CASSPPGQPTGELFF
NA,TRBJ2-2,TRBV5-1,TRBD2,TGCGCCAGCAGCCCAACTAGCGGGGGGACCGGGGAGCTGTTTTTT,CASSPTSGGTGELFF
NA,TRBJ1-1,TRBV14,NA,TGTGCCAGCAGCCTTACAGGGTCGGGTGAAGCTTTCTTT,CASSLTGSGEAFF
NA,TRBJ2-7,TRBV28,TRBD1,TGTGCCAGCAGCTACTCCGTGGGACAGGGGTCCTACGAGCAGTACTTC,CASSYSVGQGSYEQYF
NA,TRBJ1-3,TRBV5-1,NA,TGCGCCAGCAGCTCCCAGCCGACGCAGACCAGGGGATCAGGAAACACCATATATTTT,CASSSQPTQTRGSGNTIYF
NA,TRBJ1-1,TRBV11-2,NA,TGTGCCAGCAGGCTAGGAGGTGAAGCTTTCTTT,CASRLGGEAFF
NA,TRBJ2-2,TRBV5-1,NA,TGCGCCAGCAGCTTAGGGCCTCGGCACGGGGAGCTGTTTTTT,CASSLGPRHGELFF
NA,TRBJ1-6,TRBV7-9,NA,TGTGCCAGCAGCTTATTCGGGGATTCACCCCTCCACTTT,CASSLFGDSPLHF
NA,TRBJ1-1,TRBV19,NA,TGTGCCAGTAGTCCCCCAACCGGACTGTACACTGAAGCTTTCTTT,CASSPPTGLYTEAFF
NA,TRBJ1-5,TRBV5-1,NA,TGCGCCAGCAGCACAGAAGGGGATAAGCCCCAGCATTTT,CASSTEGDKPQHF
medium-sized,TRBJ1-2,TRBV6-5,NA,TGTGCCAGCAGTCCTGGGGAGACAATCTATGGCTACACCTTC,CASSPGETIYGYTF
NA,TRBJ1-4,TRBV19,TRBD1,TGTGCCAGTAGTATAGCCAGGGGGCATGAAAAACTGTTTTTT,CASSIARGHEKLFF
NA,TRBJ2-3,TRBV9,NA,TGTGCCAGCAGCGTAGAAATACATGGGGTTGATACGCAGTATTTT,CASSVEIHGVDTQYF
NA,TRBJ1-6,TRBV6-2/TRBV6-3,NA,TGTGCCAGCAGCTCGGCGGGCCAGCGTAATTCACCCCTCCACTTT,CASSSAGQRNSPLHF
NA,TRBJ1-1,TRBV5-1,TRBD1,TGCGCCAGCAGCACGAGGGTACAGGGGAGGACTGAAGCTTTCTTT,CASSTRVQGRTEAFF
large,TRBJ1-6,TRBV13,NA,TGTGCCAGCAGCTTAGGGGGGCAGGGATATTCACCCCTCCACTTT,CASSLGGQGYSPLHF
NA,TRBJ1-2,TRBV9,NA,TGTGCCAGCAGCGCCTCGACCGTACTGTCAGACTATGGCTACACCTTC,CASSASTVLSDYGYTF
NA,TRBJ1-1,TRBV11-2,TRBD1,TGTGCCAGCAGCATACAGGGGGCGAGCACTGAAGCTTTCTTT,CASSIQGASTEAFF
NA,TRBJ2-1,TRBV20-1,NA,TGCAGTGCTAGTGGGCCTTGGGAACGCGAGCAGTTCTTC,CSASGPWEREQFF
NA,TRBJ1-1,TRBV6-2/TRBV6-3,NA,TGTGCCAGCAGTTATTTCGGGGCTTTGAGGAACACTGAAGCTTTCTTT,CASSYFGALRNTEAFF
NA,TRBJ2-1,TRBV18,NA,TGTGCCAGCTCACTTGACCTGAACCGGGGCAACAATGAGCAGTTCTTC,CASSLDLNRGNNEQFF
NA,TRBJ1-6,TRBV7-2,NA,TGTGCCAGCAGCTTAACATGGGACCTGATCAATTCACCCCTCCACTTT,CASSLTWDLINSPLHF
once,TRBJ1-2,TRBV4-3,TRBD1,TGCGCCAGCAGCCTCCACTTGGGGACAGGGGGGGATGGCTACACCTTC,CASSLHLGTGGDGYTF
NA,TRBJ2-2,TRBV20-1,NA,TGCAGTGCTATCAAAACCGGGGAGCTGTTTTTT,CSAIKTGELFF
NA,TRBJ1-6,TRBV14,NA,TGTGCCAGCAGCCAAGGAGGGAATTCACCCCTCCACTTT,CASSQGGNSPLHF